Shown below are 9 T cell receptor beta chains from a single sample sequenced in a study of CD8 T cells in Susac syndrome. RNA in amounts of roughly 0.5 to 1 ug was reverse transcribed with random hexamers. TCRdb independently ran MiXCR on the immunoSEQ multiplex PCR reads; one entry per CDR3 protein. The sample includes tens of thousands of distinct CDR3 sequences, 95% to 97% of them seen just once. Material: CD8+ T cells from PBMCs. These receptors originate from a human donor with Susac syndrome.

The chain employs TRBV27 and TRBJ2-1, with 7 bases fitting TRBD2. The CDR3 consists of 14 residues. The germline V gene has CDR1 MNHEY and CDR2 SMNVEV (reference sequence). V shed 5 bases and J 4 bases; nucleotides not matched to a gene: 5. DNA for the CDR3: TGTGCCAGCAGTGTCAGCGGGGTATACAATGAGCAGTTCTTC. It yields the protein CASSVSGVYNEQFF.

This sequence joins TRBV20-1 and TRBJ2-1, with D possibly matching TRBD1 (5 bases). CDR1 DFQATT and CDR2 SNEGSKA come from the germline V gene (reference sequence). This CDR3 spans 16 amino acids. Deletions cut 1 base from V and 6 bases from J, with 19 bases between. The CDR3 coding sequence is TGCAGTGCTAGAGGGGTTCTGAGACAGCAACCCAATGAGCAGTTCTTC. This encodes CSARGVLRQQPNEQFF.

The chain links TRBV5-4 to TRBJ1-1, with 7 bases identical to TRBD1. This CDR3 comprises 15 residues. Per the germline V gene, CDR1 is SGHNT and CDR2 is YYREEE (reference sequence). V gave up 5 bases and J gave up 1 base; unmatched junction bases: 8. The CDR3 DNA is TGTGCCAGCAGAACGACAGGGCGGACGAACACTGAAGCTTTCTTT. Encoded protein: CASRTTGRTNTEAFF.

The CDR3 nucleotides read TGTGCCAGCAGCTCGGGGGAGACCCAGTACTTC. It yields the protein CASSSGETQYF. The gene calls are TRBV12-3 or TRBV12-4 and TRBJ2-5, with a tentative D call TRBD2 (5 bases). The V gene lost 6 bases and the J gene lost 5 bases, with 7 bases spanning the gap. The CDR3 is 11 residues long.

This chain joins TRBV6-5 and TRBJ2-7; 12 bases are shared with TRBD2. The V gene end was trimmed by 0 bases and the J gene end by 4 bases; junction bases not matched to a gene: 4. This CDR3 comprises 16 residues. Germline CDR1 is MNHEY and CDR2 is SVGAGI. The DNA of the CDR3 is TGTGCCAGCAGTTACTCGCCTAGCGGGGGGGCTTACGAGCAGTACTTC. It yields the protein CASSYSPSGGAYEQYF.

CDR3 nucleotides: TGTGCCAGCAGTTTTAGGAGTATGAACACTGAAGCTTTCTTT. Translated: CASSFRSMNTEAFF. This chain connects TRBV27 to TRBJ1-1; D gene uncertain. CDR1 is MNHEY, CDR2 SMNVEV, per germline (reference sequence). The length of the CDR3 is 14 residues. The V end was cut by 3 bases, the J end by 0 bases, with 8 bases between.

V gene TRBV15 combines with J gene TRBJ2-5; D might be TRBD1 (7 bases). Per the germline V gene, CDR1 is LNHNV and CDR2 is YYDKDF (reference sequence). This CDR3 comprises 16 residues. Trimming took 5 bases from V and 1 from J, leaving 17 bases between them. CDR3 region: CATSPEGGQIQETQYF. CDR3 coding DNA: TGTGCCACCAGCCCCGAGGGGGGACAGATCCAAGAGACCCAGTACTTC.

The chain combines TRBV7-9 with TRBJ2-5, with D perhaps TRBD1 (5 bases). Germline V gene sequence: CDR1 SEHNR, CDR2 FQNEAQ (reference sequence). The length of the CDR3 is 12 residues. Trimming removed 3 bases at V and 5 bases at J, with 7 bases between. CDR3 coding DNA: TGTGCCAGCAGCTTCGCAGGGGAGACCCAGTACTTC. Its translation: CASSFAGETQYF.

The chain uses TRBV6-4 and TRBJ2-1, with 8 nucleotides matching TRBD1. The V gene's germline CDR1 is MRHNA and CDR2 SNTAGT. J gave up 2 bases and V 3 bases, and 3 bases lay outside the gene matches. The CDR3 sequence is 15 residues long. The chain's CDR3 is CASSELTGAYNEQFF. The CDR3 region has the DNA TGTGCCAGCAGTGAGTTGACAGGGGCCTACAATGAGCAGTTCTTC.